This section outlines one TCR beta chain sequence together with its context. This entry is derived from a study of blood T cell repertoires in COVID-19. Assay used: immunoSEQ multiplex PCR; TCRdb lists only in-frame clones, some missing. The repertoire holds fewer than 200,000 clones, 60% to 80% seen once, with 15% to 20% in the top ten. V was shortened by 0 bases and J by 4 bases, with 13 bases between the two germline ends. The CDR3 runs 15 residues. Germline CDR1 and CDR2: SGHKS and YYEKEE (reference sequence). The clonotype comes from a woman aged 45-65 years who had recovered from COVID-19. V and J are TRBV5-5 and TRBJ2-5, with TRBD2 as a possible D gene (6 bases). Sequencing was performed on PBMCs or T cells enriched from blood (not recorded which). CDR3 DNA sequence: TGTGCCAGCAGCTTGGGGACGGCGGAGGGAGAGACCCAGTACTTC. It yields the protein CASSLGTAEGETQYF.